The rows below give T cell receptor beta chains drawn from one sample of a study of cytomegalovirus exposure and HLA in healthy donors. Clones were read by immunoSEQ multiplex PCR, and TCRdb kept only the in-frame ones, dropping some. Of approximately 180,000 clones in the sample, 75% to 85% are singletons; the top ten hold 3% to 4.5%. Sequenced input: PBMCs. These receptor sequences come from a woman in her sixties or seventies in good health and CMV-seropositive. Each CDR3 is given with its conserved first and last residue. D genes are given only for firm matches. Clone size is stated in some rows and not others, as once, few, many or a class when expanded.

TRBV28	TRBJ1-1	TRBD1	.	CASSSGGGTEAFF	TGTGCCAGCAGTTCAGGGGGCGGTACTGAAGCTTTCTTT
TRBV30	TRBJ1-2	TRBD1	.	CAWRGPGQTIYGYTF	TGTGCCTGGAGGGGGCCGGGACAGACGATCTATGGCTACACCTTC
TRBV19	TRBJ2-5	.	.	CASAIASQETQYF	TGTGCCAGTGCCATCGCTAGCCAAGAGACCCAGTACTTC
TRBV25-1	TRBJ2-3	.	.	CASSESLKRAFTDTQYF	TGTGCCAGCAGTGAATCCTTAAAGCGGGCCTTCACAGATACGCAGTATTTT
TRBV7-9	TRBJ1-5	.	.	CASSSGSHQPQHF	TGTGCCAGCAGCTCAGGGTCGCATCAGCCCCAGCATTTT
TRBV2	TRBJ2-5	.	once	CASSVNSGFQETQYF	TGTGCCAGCAGTGTTAATAGCGGATTTCAAGAGACCCAGTACTTC
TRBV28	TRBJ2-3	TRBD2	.	CASSTLTGGRPDTQYF	TGTGCCAGCAGTACGCTTACGGGCGGGAGACCAGATACGCAGTATTTT
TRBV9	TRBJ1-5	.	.	CASSVGGTGQPQHF	TGTGCCAGCAGCGTCGGGGGTACGGGTCAGCCCCAGCATTTT
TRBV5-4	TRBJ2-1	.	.	CASSLGGSASNEQFF	TGTGCCAGCAGCTTGGGTGGGAGTGCCTCGAATGAGCAGTTCTTC
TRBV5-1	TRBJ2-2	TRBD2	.	CASQGLAETGELFF	TGCGCCAGTCAGGGACTAGCGGAGACCGGGGAGCTGTTTTTT
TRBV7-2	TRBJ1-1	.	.	CASSLVEDTEAFF	TGTGCCAGCAGCTTAGTTGAGGACACTGAAGCTTTCTTT
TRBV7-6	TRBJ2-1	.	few	CASSSGTGPYNEQFF	TGTGCCAGCAGCTCGGGGACTGGACCGTACAATGAGCAGTTCTTC
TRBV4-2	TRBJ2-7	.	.	CASSQDQRGTYEQYF	TGTGCCAGCAGCCAAGACCAGAGAGGGACCTACGAGCAGTACTTC
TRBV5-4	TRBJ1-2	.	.	CASSLDRTLSGDTF	TGTGCCAGCAGCTTAGACCGCACCCTTTCAGGGGACACCTTC
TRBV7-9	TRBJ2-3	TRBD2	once	CASSLVTSGRTTDTQYF	TGTGCCAGCAGCTTAGTGACTAGCGGGAGGACTACAGATACGCAGTATTTT
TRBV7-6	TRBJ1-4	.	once	CASSLVRTDENDKLFF	TGTGCCAGCAGCTTAGTACGGACAGACGAAAATGACAAACTGTTTTTT
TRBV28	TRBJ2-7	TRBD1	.	CASSPGQGVNYEQYF	TGTGCCAGCAGCCCGGGACAGGGTGTGAACTACGAGCAGTACTTC
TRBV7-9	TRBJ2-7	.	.	CASSSQSRASTYEQYF	TGTGCCAGCAGCTCCCAATCCAGGGCGTCAACCTACGAGCAGTACTTC
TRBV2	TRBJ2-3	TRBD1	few	CASQDRALDTQYF	TGTGCCAGCCAGGACAGGGCCCTAGATACGCAGTATTTT
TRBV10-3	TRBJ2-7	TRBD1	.	CARKRTGEEIHEQYF	TGTGCCAGAAAGAGGACAGGGGAAGAAATCCACGAGCAGTACTTC
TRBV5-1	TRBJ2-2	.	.	CASSLGATGVANTEELFF	TGCGCCAGCAGCTTGGGGGCTACAGGAGTGGCGAACACCGAGGAGCTGTTTTTT
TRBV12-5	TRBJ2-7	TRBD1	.	CASGLVGDRGYEQYF	TGTGCTAGTGGTTTGGTAGGGGACAGGGGCTACGAGCAGTACTTC
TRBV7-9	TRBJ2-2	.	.	CASSFGGFYTGELFF	TGTGCCAGCAGCTTTGGAGGATTTTACACCGGGGAGCTGTTTTTT
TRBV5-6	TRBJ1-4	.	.	CASSFGAVLDKLFF	TGTGCCAGCAGCTTTGGGGCGGTCCTTGATAAACTGTTTTTT
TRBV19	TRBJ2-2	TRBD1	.	CASSVTGPGELFF	TGTGCCAGTAGTGTGACAGGGCCCGGGGAGCTGTTTTTT
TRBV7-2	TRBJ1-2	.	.	CASSLDRARYGYTF	TGTGCCAGCAGCTTAGACAGGGCCCGCTATGGCTACACCTTC
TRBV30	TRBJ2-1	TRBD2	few	CAWSVGLAGGVHNEQFF	TGTGCCTGGAGTGTAGGGCTAGCGGGAGGGGTACACAATGAGCAGTTCTTC
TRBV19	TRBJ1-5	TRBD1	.	CASSVDRGNQPQHF	TGTGCCAGTAGTGTGGACAGGGGCAATCAGCCCCAGCATTTT
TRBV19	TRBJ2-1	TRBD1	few	CAIKTGGGEQFF	TGTGCCATTAAGACAGGGGGCGGTGAGCAGTTCTTC
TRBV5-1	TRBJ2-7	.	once	CASSLEGIGEQYF	TGCGCCAGCAGCTTGGAGGGGATTGGCGAGCAGTACTTC
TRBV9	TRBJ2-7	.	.	CASSVETSSSYEQYF	TGTGCCAGCAGCGTAGAAACATCCTCTTCCTACGAGCAGTACTTC
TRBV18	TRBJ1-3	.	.	CASSPPGLGGNTIYF	TGTGCCAGCTCACCGCCAGGGTTAGGAGGAAACACCATATATTTT
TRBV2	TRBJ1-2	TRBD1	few	CASSEFGTGANYGYTF	TGTGCCAGCAGTGAATTCGGGACAGGAGCTAACTATGGCTACACCTTC
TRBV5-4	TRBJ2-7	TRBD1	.	CASSLAFQGAYEQYF	TGTGCCAGCAGCTTGGCGTTCCAGGGGGCTTACGAGCAGTACTTC
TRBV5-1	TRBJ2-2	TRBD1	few	CASRRTWTGGNTGELFF	TGCGCCAGCAGACGAACATGGACAGGGGGGAACACCGGGGAGCTGTTTTTT
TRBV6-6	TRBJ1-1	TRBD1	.	CASNSAGTGNTEAFF	TGTGCCAGCAATTCGGCCGGGACAGGGAACACTGAAGCTTTCTTT
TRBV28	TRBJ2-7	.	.	CASSPVSLVYEQYF	TGTGCCAGCAGCCCAGTTAGCCTCGTATACGAGCAGTACTTC
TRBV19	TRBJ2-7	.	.	CATRDGGLYEQYF	TGTGCCACCCGAGACGGGGGGCTGTACGAGCAGTACTTC
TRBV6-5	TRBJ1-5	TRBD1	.	CASSYWGRGPDQPQHF	TGTGCCAGCAGTTACTGGGGCAGGGGGCCGGATCAGCCCCAGCATTTT
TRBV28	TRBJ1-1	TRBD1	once	CASSRDRVHTEAFF	TGTGCCAGCAGCCGGGACAGGGTGCACACTGAAGCTTTCTTT